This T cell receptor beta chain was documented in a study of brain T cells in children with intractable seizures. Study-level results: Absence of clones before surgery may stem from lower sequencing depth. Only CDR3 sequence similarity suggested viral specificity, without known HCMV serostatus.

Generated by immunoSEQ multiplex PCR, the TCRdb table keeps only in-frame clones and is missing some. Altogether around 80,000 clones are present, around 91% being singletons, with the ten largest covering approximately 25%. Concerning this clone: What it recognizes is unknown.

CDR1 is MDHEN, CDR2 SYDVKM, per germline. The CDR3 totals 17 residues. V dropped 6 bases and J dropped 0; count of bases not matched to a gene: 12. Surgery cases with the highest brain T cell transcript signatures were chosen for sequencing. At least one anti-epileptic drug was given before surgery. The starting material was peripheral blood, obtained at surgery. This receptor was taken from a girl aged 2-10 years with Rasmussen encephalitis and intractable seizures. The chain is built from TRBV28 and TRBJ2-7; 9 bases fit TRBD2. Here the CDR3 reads CASRPFSGGSSSYEQYF. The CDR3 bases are TGTGCCAGCAGACCTTTTAGCGGGGGCTCCAGCTCCTACGAGCAGTACTTC.